This is a list of T cell receptor beta chains from one sample in a study of breast tumors, draining lymph nodes, adjacent tissues. Using its own MiXCR run on the multiplex PCR reads, TCRdb lists one record per CDR3 protein. Among 150,000 to 200,000 distinct CDR3 sequences listed, around a third were seen once. The material sequenced was axillary lymph node tissue. These receptors originate from a female donor with breast cancer. Some clones in this sample may be carry-over from other donors' samples. CDR3s include the opening cysteine and the closing phenylalanine or tryptophan. The order of the fields is D gene, clone size, J gene, V gene, CDR3 DNA, CDR3 protein. A D gene is named only where the DNA matches it firmly. Clone size is not always given. Where it is, it says once, few, many or a class for expanded clones.

D: -
size: -
J: TRBJ1-4
V: TRBV10-2
DNA: TGCGCCAGCAGGACTAGCGGGAGAAATGAAAAACTGTTTTTT
CDR3: CASRTSGRNEKLFF

D: TRBD1
size: -
J: TRBJ2-5
V: TRBV5-1
DNA: TGCGCCAGCAGCGCGGGACAGGGAGGCCTCCAAGAGACCCAGTACTTC
CDR3: CASSAGQGGLQETQYF

D: -
size: many
J: TRBJ1-4
V: TRBV5-8
DNA: TGTGCCAGCAGCCAAACAGGAACAACTAATGAAAAACTGTTTTTT
CDR3: CASSQTGTTNEKLFF

D: TRBD1
size: few
J: TRBJ2-1
V: TRBV6-6
DNA: TGTGCCAGCAGCAAAGGACAGGGGGGATTCCATGAGCAGTTCTTC
CDR3: CASSKGQGGFHEQFF

D: TRBD1
size: many
J: TRBJ1-4
V: TRBV5-8
DNA: TGTGCCAGCAGCTTCGGGGACAGGGGTTTCCATGAAAAACTGTTTTTT
CDR3: CASSFGDRGFHEKLFF

D: -
size: many
J: TRBJ1-4
V: TRBV4-1
DNA: TGCGCCAGCAGCAGTCGGGGGCTCGGGGGCGAAAAACTGTTTTTT
CDR3: CASSSRGLGGEKLFF

D: -
size: many
J: TRBJ1-2
V: TRBV5-1
DNA: TGCGCCAGCTCTAGAGGGGGCTATGGCTACACCTTC
CDR3: CASSRGGYGYTF

D: -
size: many
J: TRBJ1-2
V: TRBV19
DNA: TGTGCCAGTAGGGAGTCCTTCTATGGCTACACCTTC
CDR3: CASRESFYGYTF

D: TRBD2
size: few
J: TRBJ2-3
V: TRBV18
DNA: TGTGCCAGCTCACCCCAGCAAGCGGGGGATACAGATACGCAGTATTTT
CDR3: CASSPQQAGDTDTQYF

D: TRBD1
size: many
J: TRBJ2-7
V: TRBV7-9
DNA: TGTGCCAGCAGCCGGGACAGGGTTTCTGACTACGAGCAGTACTTC
CDR3: CASSRDRVSDYEQYF

D: -
size: -
J: TRBJ2-5
V: TRBV5-4
DNA: TGTGCCAGCAGCCAGGACTATTTTGAGGCCCAGTACTTC
CDR3: CASSQDYFEAQYF

D: -
size: many
J: TRBJ1-2
V: TRBV6-6
DNA: TGTGTCAGCCGGTTTAACTATGGCTACACCTTC
CDR3: CVSRFNYGYTF

D: -
size: -
J: TRBJ2-2
V: TRBV29-1
DNA: TGCAGCGTTGAAGGTCGTGCCGGGGAGCTGTTTTTT
CDR3: CSVEGRAGELFF

D: TRBD1
size: many
J: TRBJ2-6
V: TRBV5-1
DNA: TGCGCCAGCAGCTTGGGGACAGGGCGATCTGGGGCCAACGTCCTGACTTTC
CDR3: CASSLGTGRSGANVLTF

D: TRBD2
size: many
J: TRBJ2-5
V: TRBV11-3
DNA: TGTGCCAGCAGCTTGTCTAGCGGGGGAGAGACCCAGTACTTC
CDR3: CASSLSSGGETQYF